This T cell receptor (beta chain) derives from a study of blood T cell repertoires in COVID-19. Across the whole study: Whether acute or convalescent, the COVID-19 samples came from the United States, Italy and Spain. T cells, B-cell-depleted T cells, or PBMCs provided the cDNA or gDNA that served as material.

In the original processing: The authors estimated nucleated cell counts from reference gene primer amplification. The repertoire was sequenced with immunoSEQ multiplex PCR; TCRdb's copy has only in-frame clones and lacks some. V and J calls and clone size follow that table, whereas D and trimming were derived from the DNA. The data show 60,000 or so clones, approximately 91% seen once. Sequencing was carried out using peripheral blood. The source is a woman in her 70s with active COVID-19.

CDR3 sequence (DNA): TGTGCCAGCAGCTCAGCTCTAGCGGGAGGCCTTAATGAGCAGTTCTTC. This encodes CASSSALAGGLNEQFF. The J gene is TRBJ2-1, the V gene TRBV7-2; TRBD2 agrees at 11 bases. From germline, CDR1 is SGHTA and CDR2 FQGNSA. J gave up 7 bases and V 4 bases, and 9 bases lay outside the gene matches. The CDR3 consists of 16 residues.